What follows are 31 T cell receptor beta chains derived from one specimen sequenced in a study of cytomegalovirus exposure and HLA in healthy donors. PCR primers comprised 60 Vbeta and 13 Jbeta primers. The method was immunoSEQ multiplex PCR; TCRdb's version includes in-frame clones alone and lacks a portion of them. The table includes 120,000 or so clones, roughly two thirds detected once. The sample was PBMCs. All receptors derive from a man younger than 40 in good health and CMV-seropositive.

The chain joins TRBV18 to TRBJ2-1; TRBD1 aligns across 9 bases. There are 18 residues in the CDR3. V trimming: 8 bases; J trimming: 7 bases; junction bases outside the gene matches: 21. Germline values: CDR1 KGHSH, CDR2 LQKENI. In DNA, the CDR3 is TGTGCCAGCCGCCCGGGACAGGGCTACCACACTGGGATTAATGAGCAGTTCTTC. It encodes CASRPGQGYHTGINEQFF.

The V gene is TRBV18, the J gene TRBJ2-7; 11 bases are a match to TRBD2. Germline CDR1 is KGHSH and CDR2 is LQKENI. This CDR3 has 18 residues. V lost 0 bases to trimming and J lost 0 bases; unmatched junction nucleotides: 7. The CDR3 sequence: CASSPPLIAGGSSYEQYF. DNA of the CDR3: TGTGCCAGCTCACCACCGCTGATAGCGGGAGGGAGCTCCTACGAGCAGTACTTC.

The chain recombines TRBV5-8 with TRBJ2-7, with 9 nucleotides matching TRBD1. CDR1 and CDR2 from the germline V gene are SGHTS and YDEGEE. The CDR3 has 15 amino acids. The J segment lost 0 bases and the V segment lost 1 base, leaving 2 bases of the junction unmatched. The CDR3 spells CASSLRDRDSYEQYF. The CDR3 coding sequence is TGTGCCAGCAGCTTGCGGGACAGGGACTCCTACGAGCAGTACTTC.

The chain is built from TRBV5-1 and TRBJ2-3; weak D call: TRBD2 (6 bases). The CDR3 has 17 amino acids. Per germline, CDR1 SGHRS and CDR2 YFSETQ. Trimming took off 3 bases at V and 0 bases at J, with 17 bases between the two ends. Here the CDR3 DNA reads TGCGCCAGCAGCTCGACAGTGGGGGGACGAAGCACAGATACGCAGTATTTT. It codes for CASSSTVGGRSTDTQYF.

The chain recombines TRBV5-4 with TRBJ2-5; maybe TRBD2 (6 bases). This CDR3 contains 16 residues. The germline V gene has CDR1 SGHNT and CDR2 YYREEE (reference sequence). Trimming stripped 3 bases from V and 1 base from J, with 16 bases between. The CDR3 region has the DNA TGTGCCAGCAGCTGGGGTGGGGGAGCGGGCCAAGAGACCCAGTACTTC. Translation gives CASSWGGGAGQETQYF.

This clone was counted between two and nine times. This chain connects TRBV21-1 to TRBJ2-6; whether TRBD2, the table's D call, matches the DNA was not checked. TRBV21-1 is tagged as a pseudogene. The CDR3 is 20 residues long. The CDR3 reads CASSSGREREPTPGANVLTF. The CDR3 DNA reads as TGTGCCAGCAGCAGCGGGAGAGAAAGGGAACCTACACCTGGGGCCAACGTCCTGACTTTC.

This clone turned up a few times. V gene TRBV11-3 combines with J gene TRBJ2-3; possible D gene TRBD1, 5 bases. Germline assignment: CDR1 SGHNT and CDR2 YENEEA. Trimming pared 1 base from V and 1 base from J, leaving 6 bases between. The CDR3 loop spans 14 amino acids. CDR3: CASSLGGRTDTQYF. CDR3 DNA: TGTGCCAGCAGCTTAGGGGGCCGCACAGATACGCAGTATTTT.

This sequence joins TRBV29-1 and TRBJ2-3; TRBD2 agrees at 10 bases. The CDR3 loop spans 15 amino acids. Trimming at V came to 4 bases and at J to 4 bases, leaving 8 bases not matched to a gene. Germline V gene lookup returns CDR1 SQVTM and CDR2 ANQGSEA. Here the CDR3 DNA reads TGCAGCGTTGGGCTAGCGGGAGTTCGGGCAGATACGCAGTATTTT. This sequence encodes CSVGLAGVRADTQYF.

The CDR3: CASSLSAGMSDTQYF. The DNA of the CDR3 is TGCGCCAGCAGCTTATCAGCGGGAATGTCAGATACGCAGTATTTT. The rearrangement joins TRBV5-1 to TRBJ2-3, with 7 nucleotides matching TRBD2. The CDR3 is made up of 15 amino acids. V gave up 2 bases and J gave up 4 bases; unmatched junction bases: 7. CDR1 and CDR2 (germline): SGHRS, YFSETQ.

This clone appeared a few times. This rearrangement joins TRBV2 to TRBJ2-5, with D maybe TRBD2 (6 bases). Looked up from germline, CDR1 is SNHLY and CDR2 is FYNNEI. V lost 6 bases and J lost 7, with 21 bases in between. CDR3 size: 15 residues. Written as DNA, the CDR3 is TGTGCCAGCAGCCCATTTTCGACCCTCGGGGGGACCCAGTACTTC. Its protein product is CASSPFSTLGGTQYF.

The chain uses TRBV5-1 and TRBJ1-6; weak D call: TRBD1 (5 bases). This CDR3 is 14 amino acids long. CDR1 is SGHRS, CDR2 YFSETQ, per germline. V was clipped by 4 bases and J by 5 bases, with 10 bases between them. The CDR3 DNA is TGCGCCAGCAGCCAGACGACAGATAATTCACCCCTCCACTTT. Translated, it gives CASSQTTDNSPLHF.

The rearrangement links TRBV7-2 to TRBJ2-7; TRBD1 matches at 7 bases. Looked up from germline, CDR1 is SGHTA and CDR2 is FQGNSA. Unmatched junction bases numbered 12, after V lost 1 base and J lost 3 bases. The CDR3 extends over 17 amino acids. The DNA of the CDR3 is TGTGCCAGCAGCTTAGTACCGACAGGGCTTACAAACTACGAGCAGTACTTC. It is translated as CASSLVPTGLTNYEQYF.

The chain links TRBV5-5 to TRBJ2-3; D may be TRBD2 (5 bases). CDR1 and CDR2 from the germline V gene are SGHKS and YYEKEE (reference sequence). Trimming removed 2 bases from V and 0 bases from J, with 10 bases in between. CDR3 length: 15 amino acids. Here the CDR3 reads CASSFSRTSTDTQYF. The CDR3 nucleotides are TGTGCCAGCAGCTTCTCCCGGACTAGCACAGATACGCAGTATTTT.

This clone was found a few times. This chain joins TRBV5-6 and TRBJ1-1; possible D gene TRBD1, 6 bases. Between the trimmed V and J ends, which lost 2 bases and 9 bases, there was a span of 8 bases. CDR1 and CDR2 from the germline V gene are SGHDT and YYEEEE. The CDR3 covers 11 residues. CDR3 nucleotide sequence: TGTGCCAGCAGCTTAGGACAGCAAGCTTTCTTT. This encodes CASSLGQQAFF.

The chain combines TRBV19 with TRBJ2-1; D gene ambiguous. Trimming pared 7 bases from V and 6 bases from J, leaving 13 bases between. The CDR3 has 13 residues. Germline loops: CDR1 LNHDA, CDR2 SQIVND (reference sequence). The CDR3 loop is CASTNEAFNEQFF. The CDR3 nucleotides are TGTGCCAGTACCAACGAAGCATTCAATGAGCAGTTCTTC.

The rearrangement joins TRBV6-5 to TRBJ2-7, with TRBD2 identical over 12 bases. The germline CDR1 and CDR2 sequences are MNHEY and SVGAGI. V was clipped by 0 bases and J by 3 bases; unmatched bases: 3. The CDR3 is 16 amino acids. CDR3 coding DNA: TGTGCCAGCAGTTACTCCCGACTAGCGGGAGACTACGAGCAGTACTTC. Its protein is CASSYSRLAGDYEQYF.

This clone was detected only once. The chain has TRBV18 and TRBJ2-5; 11 positions match TRBD2. Germline V gene lookup returns CDR1 KGHSH and CDR2 LQKENI. V lost 3 bases, J lost 5 bases, and 2 bases stayed unmatched. CDR3 size: 14 residues. The CDR3 DNA reads TGTGCCAGCTCACCGGTAGCGGGAGGGGAGACCCAGTACTTC. Its protein is CASSPVAGGETQYF.

This chain uses TRBV5-1 with TRBJ2-7; D might be TRBD2 (6 bases). Germline assignment: CDR1 SGHRS and CDR2 YFSETQ. The length of the CDR3 is 14 residues. Trimming took off 0 bases at V and 3 bases at J, with 10 bases between the two ends. CDR3 protein: CASSLGGSGYEQYF. As DNA, the CDR3 is TGCGCCAGCAGCTTGGGTGGTAGCGGCTACGAGCAGTACTTC.

V usage is TRBV9 and J usage is TRBJ2-1; 7 nucleotides match TRBD2. The CDR3 length is 16 residues. V shed 6 bases and J 7 bases; nucleotides not matched to a gene: 16. The germline gives CDR1 SGDLS, CDR2 YYNGEE. The CDR3 DNA reads as TGTGCCAGCACCCCCCTGGGCGGGAGCTCGCCTAATGAGCAGTTCTTC. Translating it yields CASTPLGGSSPNEQFF.

The J gene is TRBJ2-1, the V gene TRBV15; 7 bases fit TRBD2. Trimming took 5 bases from V and 4 from J; bases not matched to a gene: 14. The CDR3 runs 17 residues. In germline, CDR1 is LNHNV, CDR2 YYDKDF (reference sequence). The CDR3 reads CATSDLGLGEGYNEQFF. The CDR3 bases are TGTGCCACCAGCGATCTGGGTTTGGGGGAGGGGTACAATGAGCAGTTCTTC.

The V gene is TRBV6-1, the J gene TRBJ2-5; the match to TRBD2 covers 9 bases. The J call is in doubt because the DNA end fits TRBJ2-7 better. The CDR3 extends over 15 amino acids. Germline assignment: CDR1 MNHNS and CDR2 SASEGT. The CDR3 DNA follows: TGTGCCAGCACAGGCTTTCCAGCGGGAGGAGACGAGCAGTACTTC. It encodes CASTGFPAGGDEQYF.

The CDR3 loop reads CASSESSDSAEQYF. In DNA form, the CDR3 reads TGTGCCAGCAGTGAATCCTCAGACTCGGCCGAGCAGTACTTC. The gene calls are TRBV25-1 and TRBJ2-7, with no clear D. This CDR3 is 14 amino acids long. Germline V lookup: CDR1 MGHDK, CDR2 SYGVNS. Trimming cost V 1 base and J 6 bases, with 13 bases left between them.

The rearrangement joins TRBV5-1 to TRBJ2-5; TRBD2 aligns across 10 bases. This CDR3 contains 20 residues. Germline lookup yields CDR1 SGHRS and CDR2 YFSETQ. With 0 bases clipped from V and 1 base from J, the junction kept 15 bases outside the gene matches. The chain's CDR3 is CASSLGIAGGRPAFQETQYF. The CDR3 coding sequence is TGCGCCAGCAGCTTGGGGATAGCGGGAGGCCGGCCGGCTTTCCAAGAGACCCAGTACTTC.

V usage is TRBV7-9 and J usage is TRBJ2-7; a possible D gene is TRBD2 (6 bases). V shed 2 bases and J shed 5 bases, with 10 bases lying between them. From germline, CDR1 is SEHNR and CDR2 FQNEAQ (reference sequence). The CDR3 totals 13 residues. CDR3 region: CASSLYGSDEQYF. For the CDR3, the DNA is TGTGCCAGCAGCTTATACGGGAGCGACGAGCAGTACTTC.

The count of this clone is one. The rearrangement joins TRBV10-3 to TRBJ2-3; D is undetermined. The CDR3 is 12 residues long. Between the trimmed V and J ends, which lost 8 bases and 6 bases, there was a span of 12 bases. Per the germline V gene, CDR1 is ENHRY and CDR2 is SYGVKD. The CDR3 protein is CAIAASSDTQYF. The DNA of the CDR3 is TGTGCCATCGCGGCAAGTTCGGATACGCAGTATTTT.

The chain is built from TRBV27 and TRBJ2-3; 8 bases fit TRBD1. Germline CDR1 MNHEY, CDR2 SMNVEV (reference sequence). V trimming: 6 bases; J trimming: 2 bases; junction bases outside the gene matches: 10. This CDR3 contains 16 residues. As DNA, the CDR3 is TGTGCCAGCAGGGCGGGACAGGCCCTTAACACAGATACGCAGTATTTT. This translates into CASRAGQALNTDTQYF.

This clone was counted only a few times. CDR3 protein: CASRAPSARTPGSYNEQFF. Written as DNA, the CDR3 is TGTGCCAGCAGGGCCCCTAGCGCCCGTACACCCGGCTCCTACAATGAGCAGTTCTTC. V gene TRBV28 combines with J gene TRBJ2-1; D possibly corresponds to TRBD2 (6 bases). The CDR3 contains 19 residues. Germline V CDR1 and CDR2: MDHEN, SYDVKM. The V gene lost 6 bases and the J gene lost 0 bases, with 24 bases spanning the gap.

V is TRBV11-2 and J is TRBJ2-7, with D maybe TRBD2 (6 bases). This CDR3 spans 14 amino acids. Trimming cost V 5 bases and J 2 bases, with 13 bases left between them. Per the germline V gene, CDR1 is SGHAT and CDR2 is FQNNGV. CDR3 residues: CASSAAGRTYEQYF. The CDR3 nucleotides read TGTGCCAGCAGCGCAGCGGGTCGGACCTACGAGCAGTACTTC.

The chain couples TRBV7-9 to TRBJ1-3; weak D call: TRBD1 (6 bases). The CDR3 contains 16 residues. Trimming stripped 6 bases from V and 0 bases from J, with 15 bases between. Germline V gene data show CDR1 as SEHNR and CDR2 as FQNEAQ (reference sequence). The CDR3 spells CASRRTDRSSGNTIYF. The CDR3 nucleotides are TGTGCCAGCAGACGAACTGACAGGAGCTCTGGAAACACCATATATTTT. Looking up the rest from reference TRBV7-9 and TRBJ1-3 gives the full variable domain: DTGVSQNPRHKITKRGQNVTFRCDPISEHNRLYWYRQTLGQGPEFLTYFQNEAQLEKSRLLSDRFSAERPKGSFSTLEIQRTEQGDSAMYLCASRRTDRSSGNTIYFGEGSWLTVV.

The V gene is TRBV7-6, the J gene TRBJ2-5; D call uncertain. V lost 2 bases to trimming and J lost 1 base, with 5 bases between them. Germline V gene lookup returns CDR1 SGHVS and CDR2 FNYEAQ. This CDR3 is 13 amino acids long. CDR3 residues: CASSLSSQETQYF. CDR3 sequence (DNA): TGTGCCAGCAGCTTATCATCCCAAGAGACCCAGTACTTC.

The rearrangement joins TRBV5-6 to TRBJ1-2; 7 bases are a match to TRBD1. CDR1 and CDR2 from the germline V gene are SGHDT and YYEEEE. The length of the CDR3 is 15 residues. The trim removed 6 bases at V and 0 bases at J, leaving 8 bases unmatched. The CDR3 DNA reads TGTGCCAGCAAGTTTGCAGGGGGAACTAACTATGGCTACACCTTC. Protein: CASKFAGGTNYGYTF.